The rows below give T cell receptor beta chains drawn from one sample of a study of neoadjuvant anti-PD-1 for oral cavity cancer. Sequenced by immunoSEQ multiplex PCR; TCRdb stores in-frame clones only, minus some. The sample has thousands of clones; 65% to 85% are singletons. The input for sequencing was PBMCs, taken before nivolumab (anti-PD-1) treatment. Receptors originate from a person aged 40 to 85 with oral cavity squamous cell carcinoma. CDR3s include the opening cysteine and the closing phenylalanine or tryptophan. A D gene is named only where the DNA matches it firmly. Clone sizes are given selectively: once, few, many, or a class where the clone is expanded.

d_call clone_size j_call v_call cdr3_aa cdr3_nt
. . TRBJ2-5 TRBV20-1 CSARDKIAQYF TGCAGTGCTAGAGACAAAATAGCCCAGTACTTC
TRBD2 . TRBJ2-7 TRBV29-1 CSVDFGTSGYEQYF TGCAGCGTTGATTTTGGGACTAGCGGTTACGAGCAGTACTTC
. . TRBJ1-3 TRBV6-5 CASRRTSSGNTIYF TGTGCCAGCAGGAGGACAAGCTCTGGAAACACCATATATTTT
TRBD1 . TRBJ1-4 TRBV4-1 CASSQEQGDNEKLFF TGCGCCAGCAGCCAAGAACAGGGGGATAATGAAAAACTGTTTTTT
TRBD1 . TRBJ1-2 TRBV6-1 CAIRTGGRYGYTF TGTGCCATCCGGACAGGGGGCAGGTACGGCTACACCTTC
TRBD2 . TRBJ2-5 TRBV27 CASGLAGQETQYF TGTGCCAGCGGACTAGCGGGGCAAGAGACCCAGTACTTC
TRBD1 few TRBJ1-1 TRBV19 CASKGQGRTEAFF TGTGCCAGTAAGGGACAGGGAAGGACTGAAGCTTTCTTT
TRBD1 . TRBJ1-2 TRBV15 CATSSDRGYGYTF TGTGCCACCAGCAGCGACAGGGGCTATGGCTACACCTTC
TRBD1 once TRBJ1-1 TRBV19 CASSPRDRGRNTEAFF TGTGCCAGTAGTCCTCGGGACAGGGGGCGGAACACTGAAGCTTTCTTT
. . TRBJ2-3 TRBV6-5 CASSYSGQGFTDTQYF TGTGCCAGCAGTTACTCCGGTCAGGGGTTCACAGATACGCAGTATTTT
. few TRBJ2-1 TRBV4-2 CASSLEPGVYNEQFF TGTGCCAGCAGCCTTGAACCCGGGGTGTACAATGAGCAGTTCTTC
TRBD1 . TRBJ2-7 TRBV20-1 CSAREDREQYF TGCAGTGCTAGAGAGGACAGGGAGCAGTACTTC
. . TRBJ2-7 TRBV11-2 CASSLGPVRGEQYF TGTGCCAGCAGCTTAGGACCCGTTCGGGGCGAGCAGTACTTC
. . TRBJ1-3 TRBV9 CASSVNRIGGNTIYF TGTGCCAGCAGCGTAAATCGGATCGGGGGAAACACCATATATTTT
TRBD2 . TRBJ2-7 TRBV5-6 CASSWGRGVYEQYF TGTGCCAGCAGCTGGGGCCGGGGGGTCTACGAGCAGTACTTC
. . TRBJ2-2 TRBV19 CASTTTPPGELFF TGTGCCAGTACAACAACCCCTCCCGGGGAGCTGTTTTTT
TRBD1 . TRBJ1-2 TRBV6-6 CASSVKGARGYTF TGTGCCAGCTCGGTGAAGGGGGCTCGTGGCTACACCTTC
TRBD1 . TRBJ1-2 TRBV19 CASSIGQASNYGYTF TGTGCCAGTAGTATTGGACAGGCATCTAACTATGGCTACACCTTC
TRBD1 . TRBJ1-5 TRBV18 CASSPQGAGQPQHF TGTGCCAGCTCACCACAGGGGGCCGGGCAGCCCCAGCATTTT
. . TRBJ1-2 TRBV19 CASSILSDVGGYTF TGTGCCAGTAGTATTTTGTCGGACGTCGGGGGCTACACCTTC
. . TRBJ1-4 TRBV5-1 CASSLGPAFGDEKLFF TGCGCCAGCAGCTTGGGCCCGGCATTTGGGGATGAAAAACTGTTTTTT
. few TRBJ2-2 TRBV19 CASSDLEGRGTGELFF TGTGCCAGTAGTGACCTCGAGGGGCGAGGTACCGGGGAGCTGTTTTTT